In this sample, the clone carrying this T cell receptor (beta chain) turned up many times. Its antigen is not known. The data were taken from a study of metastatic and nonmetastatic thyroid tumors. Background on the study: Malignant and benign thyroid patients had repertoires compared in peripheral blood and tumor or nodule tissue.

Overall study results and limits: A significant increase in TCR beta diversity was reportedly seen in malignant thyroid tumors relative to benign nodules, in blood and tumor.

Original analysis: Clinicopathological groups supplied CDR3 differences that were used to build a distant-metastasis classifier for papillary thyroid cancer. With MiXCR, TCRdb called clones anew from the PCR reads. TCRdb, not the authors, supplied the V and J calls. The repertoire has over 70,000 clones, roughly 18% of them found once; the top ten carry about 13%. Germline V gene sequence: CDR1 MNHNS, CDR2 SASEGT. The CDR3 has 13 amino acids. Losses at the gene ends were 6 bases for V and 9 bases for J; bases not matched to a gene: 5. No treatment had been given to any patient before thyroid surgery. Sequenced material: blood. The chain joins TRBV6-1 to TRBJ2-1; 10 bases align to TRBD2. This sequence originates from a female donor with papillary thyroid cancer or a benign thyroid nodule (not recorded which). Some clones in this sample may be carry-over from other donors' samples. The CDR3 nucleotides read TGTGCCAGCAGGGGCCGGACTAGCGGTGAGCAGTTCTTC. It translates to CASRGRTSGEQFF.